Shown below are 18 T cell receptor beta chains from a single sample sequenced in a study of cytotoxic CD8 clonotypes in ibrutinib-treated CLL (TCRdb year 2021). The time point label, read with the paper, signifies: approximately 2 years on ibrutinib. Library creation used the immunoSEQ multiplex PCR assay. The immuneACCESS repertoire file appears here via TCRdb, limited to in-frame rearrangements. These files lack a portion of the clones; in checked studies, under half of the deficit traces to unresolved V genes, and the cause of the others is not known. The table for this sample lists 100,000 to 150,000 clones; 80% to 90% of them were counted only once. Around 2.1% of the sample is in the top ten clones. Here the sequenced sample was PBMCs, taken after 24 months of ibrutinib treatment. These receptors all come from a human donor with chronic lymphocytic leukemia.

A single count supports this clone. The chain uses TRBV6-6 and TRBJ2-5, with unresolved D. The CDR3 loop spans 12 amino acids. From germline, CDR1 is MNHNY and CDR2 SVGAGI (reference sequence). The germline V and J ends were trimmed by 2 bases and 5 bases, with 6 bases remaining between them. The CDR3 loop is CASSYVAETQYF. In DNA form, the CDR3 reads TGTGCCAGCAGTTACGTAGCCGAGACCCAGTACTTC.

The rearrangement uses TRBV10-3 and TRBJ2-1; the match to TRBD1 covers 8 bases. The CDR3 runs 15 residues. V was clipped by 7 bases and J by 0 bases; unmatched bases: 5. Germline assignment: CDR1 ENHRY and CDR2 SYGVKD. The chain's CDR3 is CAITTGTGSYNEQFF. The CDR3 DNA follows: TGTGCCATCACGACCGGGACAGGCTCCTACAATGAGCAGTTCTTC.

This clone appeared once. The chain has TRBV27 and TRBJ1-4, with unresolved D. Trimming stripped 7 bases from V and 4 bases from J, with 16 bases between. The germline V gene has CDR1 MNHEY and CDR2 SMNVEV (reference sequence). CDR3 length: 15 residues. The CDR3 sequence is CASTPRLAINEKLFF. CDR3 coding DNA: TGTGCCAGCACTCCGAGGCTGGCGATTAATGAAAAACTGTTTTTT.

About this clone: The sample contains more than one DNA sequence encoding this CDR3. The rearrangement joins TRBV5-1 to TRBJ1-3, with 10 bases lining up with TRBD1. The length of the CDR3 is 16 residues. Germline-derived CDR1 and CDR2 are SGHRS and YFSETQ. The ends lost 0 bases at V and 4 bases at J; junction bases unmatched: 4. The CDR3 DNA sequence: TGCGCCAGCAGCTTGGGGGACAGGGGTTCCGGAAACACCATATATTTT. Amino acid sequence: CASSLGDRGSGNTIYF.

The chain joins TRBV4-3 to TRBJ1-5, with a weak D call TRBD1 (5 bases). The germline V gene encodes CDR1 LGHNA and CDR2 YSLEER. There are 15 residues in the CDR3. The V end was cut by 1 base, the J end by 7 bases, with 14 bases between. The CDR3 reads CASSQGSRGEQPQHF. The CDR3 nucleotides are TGCGCCAGCAGCCAAGGTTCGAGGGGAGAGCAGCCCCAGCATTTT.

This chain links TRBV7-9 with TRBJ1-5; tentatively, D is TRBD1 (5 bases). Per the germline V gene, CDR1 is SEHNR and CDR2 is FQNEAQ (reference sequence). V was trimmed by 1 base and J by 6 bases, leaving 16 bases between them. The CDR3 covers 16 residues. The CDR3 here is CASSLGSAEGSQPQHF. The CDR3 coding sequence is TGTGCCAGCAGCTTAGGCTCGGCGGAGGGGAGTCAGCCCCAGCATTTT.

V gene TRBV18 combines with J gene TRBJ1-5, with D possibly matching TRBD1 (5 bases). V was trimmed by 4 bases and J by 4 bases, leaving 11 bases between them. There are 14 residues in the CDR3. Per germline, CDR1 KGHSH and CDR2 LQKENI. DNA of the CDR3: TGTGCCAGCTCACAGGGACGGACGAATCAGCCCCAGCATTTT. This gives the protein CASSQGRTNQPQHF.

The chain links TRBV29-1 to TRBJ2-2; the D gene is possibly TRBD1 (5 bases). The V end was cut by 6 bases, the J end by 4 bases, with 12 bases between. This CDR3 has 13 residues. Germline V CDR1 and CDR2: SQVTM, ANQGSEA. Here the CDR3 reads CSVDKGRTGELFF. CDR3 sequence (DNA): TGCAGCGTAGACAAGGGGCGCACCGGGGAGCTGTTTTTT.

The V call is TRBV4-3, the J call TRBJ1-6; no clear D. This CDR3 is 16 amino acids long. Trimming shortened V by 1 base and J by 7 bases, and 14 bases separated the two germline ends. In germline, CDR1 is LGHNA, CDR2 YSLEER. CDR3 nucleotide sequence: TGCGCCAGCAGCCAAGTGAGCGGCCCAGAAAATTCACCCCTCCACTTT. Its translation: CASSQVSGPENSPLHF.

The chain is built from TRBV29-1 and TRBJ2-5, with D possibly matching TRBD1 (5 bases). CDR1 and CDR2 from the germline V gene are SQVTM and ANQGSEA. The CDR3 is 11 residues long. V lost 5 bases to trimming and J lost 3 bases, with 7 bases between them. CDR3 in amino acids: CSVLREETQYF. The CDR3 DNA reads as TGCAGCGTTCTCAGGGAAGAGACCCAGTACTTC.

This clone came up a few times. The chain is built from TRBV29-1 and TRBJ1-1; no clear D. Trimming left V 6 bases short and J 0 bases short, with 8 bases between. This CDR3 spans 12 amino acids. The germline V gene has CDR1 SQVTM and CDR2 ANQGSEA. The DNA of the CDR3 is TGCAGCGTCAGGACCCTGAACACTGAAGCTTTCTTT. Translation gives CSVRTLNTEAFF. The variable domain in full, with the rest retrieved from reference TRBV29-1 and TRBJ1-1, is SAVISQKPSRDICQRGTSLTIQCQVDSQVTMMFWYRQQPGQSLTLIATANQGSEATYESGFVIDKFPISRPNLTFSTLTVSNMSPEDSSIYLCSVRTLNTEAFFGQGTRLTVV.

The chain recombines TRBV19 with TRBJ2-2; 13 nucleotides line up with TRBD2. The CDR3 sequence is 16 residues long. Germline CDR1 and CDR2: LNHDA and SQIVND (reference sequence). The J segment lost 7 bases and the V segment lost 4 bases, leaving 6 bases of the junction unmatched. In nucleotides, the CDR3 is TGTGCCAGTAGTACGGGACTAGCGGGAAGTGGCGGGGAGCTGTTTTTT. It is translated as CASSTGLAGSGGELFF.

The chain joins TRBV18 to TRBJ2-3; D perhaps matches TRBD1 (6 bases). V lost 5 bases to trimming and J lost 6 bases, with 15 bases between them. This CDR3 spans 14 amino acids. From germline, CDR1 is KGHSH and CDR2 LQKENI. CDR3 sequence (DNA): TGTGCCAGCTCATCTTCACAGGGAACGGATACGCAGTATTTT. As protein: CASSSSQGTDTQYF.

The rearrangement uses TRBV28 and TRBJ2-7; TRBD1 matches at 8 bases. This CDR3 has 13 amino acids. From germline, CDR1 is MDHEN and CDR2 SYDVKM. The V and J ends lost 8 bases and 2 bases, in that order; junction bases with no gene match: 5. CDR3 amino acids: CASCTGGTYEQYF. CDR3 DNA: TGTGCCAGCTGTACAGGGGGTACCTACGAGCAGTACTTC.

The rearrangement uses TRBV18 and TRBJ1-2, with D unclear. The V end lost 6 bases, the J end lost 5 bases, and 19 bases lay between the germline ends. Germline V lookup: CDR1 KGHSH, CDR2 LQKENI. The CDR3 is 15 residues long. This chain's CDR3 is CASSTAGVTGYGYTF. In DNA, the CDR3 is TGTGCCAGCTCTACCGCCGGGGTCACGGGATATGGCTACACCTTC.

The chain uses TRBV4-3 and TRBJ1-1; D possibly corresponds to TRBD1 (5 bases). The CDR3 covers 14 residues. Germline V gene sequence: CDR1 LGHNA, CDR2 YSLEER. The V end lost 1 base, the J end lost 1 base, and 7 bases lay between the germline ends. CDR3 sequence (DNA): TGCGCCAGCAGCCAAGGGGGCAGGAACACTGAAGCTTTCTTT. This gives the protein CASSQGGRNTEAFF.

The V call is TRBV28, the J call TRBJ1-2; 9 bases line up with TRBD1. The CDR3 has 14 amino acids. Losses at the gene ends were 5 bases for V and 4 bases for J; bases not matched to a gene: 5. Germline V gene sequence: CDR1 MDHEN, CDR2 SYDVKM. CDR3 sequence: CASSIQGAGYGYTF. The CDR3 DNA reads as TGTGCCAGCAGTATACAGGGGGCCGGCTATGGCTACACCTTC.

The rearrangement uses TRBV6-1 and TRBJ2-3, with D perhaps matching TRBD1 or TRBD2 (5 bases each). V was clipped by 5 bases and J by 2 bases, with 14 bases between them. The CDR3 covers 15 residues. Germline V CDR1 and CDR2: MNHNS, SASEGT. CDR3 loop: CASSSAVGTTDTQYF. DNA of the CDR3: TGTGCCAGCAGTTCGGCGGTTGGGACCACAGATACGCAGTATTTT.